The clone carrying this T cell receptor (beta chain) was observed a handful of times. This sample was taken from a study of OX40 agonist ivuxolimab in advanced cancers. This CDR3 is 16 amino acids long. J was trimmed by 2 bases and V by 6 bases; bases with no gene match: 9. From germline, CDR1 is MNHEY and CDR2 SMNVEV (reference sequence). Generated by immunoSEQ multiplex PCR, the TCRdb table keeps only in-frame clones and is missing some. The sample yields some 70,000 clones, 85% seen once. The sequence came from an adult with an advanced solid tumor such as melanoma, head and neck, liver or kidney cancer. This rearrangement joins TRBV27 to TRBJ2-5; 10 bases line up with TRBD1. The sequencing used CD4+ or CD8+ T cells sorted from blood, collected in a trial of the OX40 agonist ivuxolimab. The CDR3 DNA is TGTGCCAGCAGCCAGACAGGGGGCTGGGCACAAGAGACCCAGTACTTC. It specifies CASSQTGGWAQETQYF.